This T cell receptor beta chain was sequenced for a study of response to subunit inactivated influenza vaccine. Study findings and constraints: Each seasonal influenza vaccination recruits few new T cells, the authors suggested.

TCRdb passed the RT-PCR reads through MiXCR, listing each CDR3 protein once. Among about 170,000 distinct CDR3 sequences listed, roughly a tenth were seen once. Details on this clonotype: Its cognate antigen is unknown.

The sequenced sample was CD8+ T cells sorted from PBMCs, obtained less than 30 months after vaccination. The sequence was collected from a man aged 50-75 years who received an inactivated influenza vaccine.

The CDR3 region is CSAIEDNQPQHF. CDR3 coding DNA: TGCAGTGCTATAGAGGACAATCAGCCCCAGCATTTT. This chain connects TRBV20-1 to TRBJ1-5; no reliable D call. Germline V gives CDR1 DFQATT, CDR2 SNEGSKA (reference sequence). The V end lost 4 bases, the J end lost 3 bases, and 7 bases lay between the germline ends. The CDR3 covers 12 residues.